This T cell receptor (beta chain) appears in the sequencing data of a study of monozygotic twins with cystic fibrosis. Study findings and constraints: In this small cohort, shared CDR3 numbers showed no association with age, concordance or disease severity.

Concerning this clone: What it binds is unknown.

CDR1 SGHTA and CDR2 FQGNSA come from the germline V gene. There are 15 residues in the CDR3. J was trimmed by 1 base and V by 2 bases; bases with no gene match: 3. Produced via immunoSEQ multiplex PCR; TCRdb's table is partial and in-frame only. The table has tens of thousands of clones, under 90% seen once. Sequencing input: blood. The receptor was derived from a girl aged 2 to 9 with cystic fibrosis. V and J are TRBV7-2 and TRBJ2-7; 9 bases fit TRBD1. The CDR3: CASSLLGQGSYEQYF. In DNA, the CDR3 is TGTGCCAGCAGCTTACTAGGACAGGGGTCCTACGAGCAGTACTTC. Together with reference TRBV7-2 and TRBJ2-7, the CDR3 gives the full variable domain: GAGVSQSPSNKVTEKGKDVELRCDPISGHTALYWYRQSLGQGLEFLIYFQGNSAPDKSGLPSDRFSAERTGGSVSTLTIQRTQQEDSAVYLCASSLLGQGSYEQYFGPGTRLTVT.